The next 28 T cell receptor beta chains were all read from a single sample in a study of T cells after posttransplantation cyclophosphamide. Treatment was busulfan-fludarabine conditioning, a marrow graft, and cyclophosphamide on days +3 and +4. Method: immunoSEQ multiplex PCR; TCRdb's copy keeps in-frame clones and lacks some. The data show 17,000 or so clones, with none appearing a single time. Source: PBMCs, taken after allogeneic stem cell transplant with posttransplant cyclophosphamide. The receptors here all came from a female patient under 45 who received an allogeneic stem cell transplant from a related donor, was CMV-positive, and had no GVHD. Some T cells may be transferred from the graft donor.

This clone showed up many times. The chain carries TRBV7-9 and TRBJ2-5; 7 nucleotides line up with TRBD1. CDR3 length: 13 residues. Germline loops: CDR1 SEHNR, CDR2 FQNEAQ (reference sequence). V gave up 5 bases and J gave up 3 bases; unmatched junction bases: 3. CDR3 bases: TGTGCCAGCAGCCTAGACAGGGAAGAGACCCAGTACTTC. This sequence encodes CASSLDREETQYF.

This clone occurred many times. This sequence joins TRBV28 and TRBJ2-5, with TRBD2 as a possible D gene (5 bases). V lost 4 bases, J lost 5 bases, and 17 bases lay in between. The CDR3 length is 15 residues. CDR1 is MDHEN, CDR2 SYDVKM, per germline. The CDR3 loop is CASSSPTTGKETQYF. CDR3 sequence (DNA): TGTGCCAGCAGTTCTCCTACTACCGGGAAGGAGACCCAGTACTTC.

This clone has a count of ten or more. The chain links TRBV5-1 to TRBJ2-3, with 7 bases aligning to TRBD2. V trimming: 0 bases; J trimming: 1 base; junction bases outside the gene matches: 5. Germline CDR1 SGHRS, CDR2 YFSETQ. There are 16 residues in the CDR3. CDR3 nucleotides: TGCGCCAGCAGCTTGGAGGCTAGCGGCGGCACAGATACGCAGTATTTT. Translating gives CASSLEASGGTDTQYF.

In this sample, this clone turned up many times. In nucleotides, the CDR3 is TGTGCCAGCAGCCCAGGGACAGCGCTTGAGCAGTTCTTC. Translating it yields CASSPGTALEQFF. The rearrangement joins TRBV5-6 to TRBJ2-1; 7 bases line up with TRBD1. Trimming cost V 4 bases and J 9 bases; bases outside gene matches: 7. This CDR3 comprises 13 residues. Germline V gives CDR1 SGHDT, CDR2 YYEEEE.

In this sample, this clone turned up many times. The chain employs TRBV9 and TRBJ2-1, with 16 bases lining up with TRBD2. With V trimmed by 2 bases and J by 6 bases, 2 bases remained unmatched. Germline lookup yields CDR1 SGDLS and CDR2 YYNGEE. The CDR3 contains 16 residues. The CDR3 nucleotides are TGTGCCAGCAGCGTGGGACTAGCGGGAGGGCTCAATGAGCAGTTCTTC. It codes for CASSVGLAGGLNEQFF.

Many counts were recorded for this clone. The DNA of the CDR3 is TGTGCCAGCAGTGATCAGGCGACAGCGAGCACAGATACGCAGTATTTT. This sequence encodes CASSDQATASTDTQYF. The V and J genes are TRBV6-1 and TRBJ2-3; the D gene is possibly TRBD1 (5 bases). With 3 bases removed from V and 0 bases from J, the gap between germline ends came to 13 bases. Germline V gene lookup returns CDR1 MNHNS and CDR2 SASEGT. The CDR3 consists of 16 residues.

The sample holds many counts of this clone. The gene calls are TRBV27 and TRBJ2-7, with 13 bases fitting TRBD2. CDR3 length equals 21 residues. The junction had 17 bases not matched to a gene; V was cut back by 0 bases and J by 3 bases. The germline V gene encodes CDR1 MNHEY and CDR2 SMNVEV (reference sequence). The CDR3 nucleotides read TGTGCCAGCAGTTTATCATCCCCCGGCAGGGGAAGACTAGCGGGAGGCTACGAGCAGTACTTC. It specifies CASSLSSPGRGRLAGGYEQYF.

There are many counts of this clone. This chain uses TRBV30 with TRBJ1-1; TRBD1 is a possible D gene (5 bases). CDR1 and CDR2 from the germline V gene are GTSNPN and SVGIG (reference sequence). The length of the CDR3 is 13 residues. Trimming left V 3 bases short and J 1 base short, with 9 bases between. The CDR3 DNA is TGTGCCTGGAGCGGACACCAGAACACTGAAGCTTTCTTT. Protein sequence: CAWSGHQNTEAFF.

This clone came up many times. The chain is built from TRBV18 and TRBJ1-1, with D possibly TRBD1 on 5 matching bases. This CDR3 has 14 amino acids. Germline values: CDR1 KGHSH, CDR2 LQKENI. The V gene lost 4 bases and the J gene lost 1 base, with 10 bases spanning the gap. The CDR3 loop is CASSLTGGNTEAFF. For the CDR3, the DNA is TGTGCCAGCTCACTGACGGGGGGGAACACTGAAGCTTTCTTT.

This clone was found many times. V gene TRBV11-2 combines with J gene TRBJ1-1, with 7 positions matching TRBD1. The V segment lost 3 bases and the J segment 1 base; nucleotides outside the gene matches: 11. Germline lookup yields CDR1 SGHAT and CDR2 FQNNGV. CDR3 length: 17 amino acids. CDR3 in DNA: TGTGCCAGCAGCTTCATCAAAACAGGGGTAGAGAACACTGAAGCTTTCTTT. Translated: CASSFIKTGVENTEAFF.

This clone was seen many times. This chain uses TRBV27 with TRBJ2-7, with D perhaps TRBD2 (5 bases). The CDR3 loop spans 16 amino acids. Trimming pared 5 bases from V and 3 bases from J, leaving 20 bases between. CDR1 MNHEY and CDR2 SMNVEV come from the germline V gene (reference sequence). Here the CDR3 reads CASSRESPEAYYEQYF. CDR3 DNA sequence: TGTGCCAGCAGTAGGGAGTCGCCCGAAGCCTACTACGAGCAGTACTTC.

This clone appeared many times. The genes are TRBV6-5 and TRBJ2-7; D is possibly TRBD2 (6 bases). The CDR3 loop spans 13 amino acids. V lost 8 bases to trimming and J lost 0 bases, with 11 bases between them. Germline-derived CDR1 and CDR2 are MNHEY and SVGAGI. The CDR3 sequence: CASRGLDSYEQYF. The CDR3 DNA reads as TGTGCCAGCCGGGGGTTAGACTCCTACGAGCAGTACTTC.

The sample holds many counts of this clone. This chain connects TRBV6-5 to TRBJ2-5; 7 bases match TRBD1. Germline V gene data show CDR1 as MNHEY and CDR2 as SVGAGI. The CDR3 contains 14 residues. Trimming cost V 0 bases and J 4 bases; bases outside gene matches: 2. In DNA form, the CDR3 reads TGTGCCAGCAGTTACTCGGACAGGTTAGAGACCCAGTACTTC. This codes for CASSYSDRLETQYF.

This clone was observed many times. The CDR3 protein is CASSSLTGRYNEQFF. The CDR3, as DNA: TGTGCCAGCAGCTCATTGACAGGGAGATACAATGAGCAGTTCTTC. The chain couples TRBV7-6 to TRBJ2-1; 7 bases align to TRBD1. This CDR3 spans 15 amino acids. The V segment lost 4 bases and the J segment 4 bases; nucleotides outside the gene matches: 7. The germline V gene encodes CDR1 SGHVS and CDR2 FNYEAQ.

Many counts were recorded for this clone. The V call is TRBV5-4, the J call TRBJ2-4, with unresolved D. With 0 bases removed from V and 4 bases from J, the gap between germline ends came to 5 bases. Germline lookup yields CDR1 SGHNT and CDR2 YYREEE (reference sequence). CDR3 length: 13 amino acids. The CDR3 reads CASSLDGKNIQYF. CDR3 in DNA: TGTGCCAGCAGCTTGGACGGGAAAAACATTCAGTACTTC.

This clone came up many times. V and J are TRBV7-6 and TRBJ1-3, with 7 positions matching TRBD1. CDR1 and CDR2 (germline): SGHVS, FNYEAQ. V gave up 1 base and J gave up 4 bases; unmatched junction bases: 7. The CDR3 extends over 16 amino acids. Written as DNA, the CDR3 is TGTGCCAGCAGCTTAGGACAGGGATCCAAAGGAAACACCATATATTTT. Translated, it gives CASSLGQGSKGNTIYF. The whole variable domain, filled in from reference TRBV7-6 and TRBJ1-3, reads GAGVSQSPRYKVTKRGQDVALRCDPISGHVSLYWYRQALGQGPEFLTYFNYEAQQDKSGLPNDRFSAERPEGSISTLTIQRTEQRDSAMYRCASSLGQGSKGNTIYFGEGSWLTVV.

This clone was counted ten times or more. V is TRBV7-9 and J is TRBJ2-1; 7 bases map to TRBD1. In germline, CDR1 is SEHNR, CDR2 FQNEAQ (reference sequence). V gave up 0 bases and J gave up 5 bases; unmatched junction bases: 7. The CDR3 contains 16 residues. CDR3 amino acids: CASSLAGTAADNEQFF. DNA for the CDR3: TGTGCCAGCAGCTTAGCCGGGACAGCTGCTGACAATGAGCAGTTCTTC. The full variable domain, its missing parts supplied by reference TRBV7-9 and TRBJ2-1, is DTGVSQNPRHKITKRGQNVTFRCDPISEHNRLYWYRQTLGQGPEFLTYFQNEAQLEKSRLLSDRFSAERPKGSFSTLEIQRTEQGDSAMYLCASSLAGTAADNEQFFGPGTRLTVL.

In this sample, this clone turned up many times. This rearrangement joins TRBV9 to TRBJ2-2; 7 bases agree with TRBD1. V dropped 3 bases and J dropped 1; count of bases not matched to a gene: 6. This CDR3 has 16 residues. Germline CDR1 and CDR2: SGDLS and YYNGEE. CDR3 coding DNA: TGTGCCAGCAGCGCAGGACAGGTCGAGAACACCGGGGAGCTGTTTTTT. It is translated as CASSAGQVENTGELFF. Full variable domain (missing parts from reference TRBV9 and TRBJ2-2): DSGVTQTPKHLITATGQRVTLRCSPRSGDLSVYWYQQSLDQGLQFLIQYYNGEERAKGNILERFSAQQFPDLHSELNLSSLELGDSALYFCASSAGQVENTGELFFGEGSRLTVL.

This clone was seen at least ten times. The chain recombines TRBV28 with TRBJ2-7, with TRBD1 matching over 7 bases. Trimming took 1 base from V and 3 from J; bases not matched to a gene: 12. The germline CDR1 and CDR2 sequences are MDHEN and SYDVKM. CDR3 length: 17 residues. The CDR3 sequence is CASSLFPTGAKYYEQYF. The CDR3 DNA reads TGTGCCAGCAGTTTATTCCCAACAGGGGCGAAGTACTACGAGCAGTACTTC.

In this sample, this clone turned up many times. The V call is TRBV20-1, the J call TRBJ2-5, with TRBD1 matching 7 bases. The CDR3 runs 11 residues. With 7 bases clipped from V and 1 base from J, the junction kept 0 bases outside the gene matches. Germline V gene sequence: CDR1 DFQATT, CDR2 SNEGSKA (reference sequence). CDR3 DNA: TGCAGTGGACAGGGCCAAGAGACCCAGTACTTC. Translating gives CSGQGQETQYF.

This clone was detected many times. CDR3 DNA sequence: TGTGCCAGCAGCTCAAGGTCTAGCGGGAGTTTCAATGAGCAGTTCTTC. Its translation is CASSSRSSGSFNEQFF. The genes are TRBV7-3 and TRBJ2-1; 10 bases map to TRBD2. The germline V gene has CDR1 SGHTA and CDR2 FQGTGA. The CDR3 extends over 16 amino acids. Trimming took 4 bases from V and 6 from J; bases not matched to a gene: 9.

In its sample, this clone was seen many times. CDR3 DNA sequence: TGTGCCAGCAGCGGAGGGGGGGCTAGCGGAAACTGTGAGGATACGCAGTATTTT. This encodes CASSGGGASGNCEDTQYF. The chain employs TRBV21-1 and TRBJ2-3; whether TRBD2, the table's D call, matches the DNA was not checked. TRBV21-1 is classified as a pseudogene. The CDR3 is made up of 18 amino acids.

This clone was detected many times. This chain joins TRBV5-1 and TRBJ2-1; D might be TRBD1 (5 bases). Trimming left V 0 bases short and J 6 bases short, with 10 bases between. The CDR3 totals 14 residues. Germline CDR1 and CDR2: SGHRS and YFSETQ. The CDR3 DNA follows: TGCGCCAGCAGCTTGGGGTCAGGGCGCAATGAGCAGTTCTTC. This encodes CASSLGSGRNEQFF.

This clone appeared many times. CDR3 sequence: CAWSFRASSGNTIYF. The CDR3 nucleotides read TGTGCCTGGAGTTTCAGGGCTAGCTCTGGAAACACCATATATTTT. The rearrangement uses TRBV30 and TRBJ1-3; perhaps TRBD1 as D (5 bases). The CDR3 spans 15 residues. Germline V lookup: CDR1 GTSNPN, CDR2 SVGIG (reference sequence). Trimming took off 2 bases at V and 0 bases at J, with 11 bases between the two ends. Filled out from reference TRBV30 and TRBJ1-3, the complete variable domain reads SQTIHQWPATLVQPVGSPLSLECTVEGTSNPNLYWYRQAAGRGLQLLFYSVGIGQISSEVPQNLSASRPQDRQFILSSKKLLLSDSGFYLCAWSFRASSGNTIYFGEGSWLTVV.

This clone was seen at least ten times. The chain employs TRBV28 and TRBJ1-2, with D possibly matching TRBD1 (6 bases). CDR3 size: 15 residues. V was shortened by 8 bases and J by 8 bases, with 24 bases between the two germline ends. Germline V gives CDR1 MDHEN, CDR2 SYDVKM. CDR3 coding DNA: TGTGCCAGCGTGTCCCAAGGCGGGGGGCTACAGGGCTACACCTTC. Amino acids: CASVSQGGGLQGYTF.

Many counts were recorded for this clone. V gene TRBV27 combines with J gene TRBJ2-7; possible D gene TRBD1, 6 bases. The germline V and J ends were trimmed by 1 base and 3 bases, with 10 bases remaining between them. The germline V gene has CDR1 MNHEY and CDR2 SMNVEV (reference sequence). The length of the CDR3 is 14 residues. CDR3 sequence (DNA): TGTGCCAGCAGTTTATTTGACAGGAACTACGAGCAGTACTTC. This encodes CASSLFDRNYEQYF.

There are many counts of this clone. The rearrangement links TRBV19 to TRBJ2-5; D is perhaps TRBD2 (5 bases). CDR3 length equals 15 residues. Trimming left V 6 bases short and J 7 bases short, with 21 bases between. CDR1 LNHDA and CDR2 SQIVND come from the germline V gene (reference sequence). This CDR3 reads CASRLVPTKGRTQYF. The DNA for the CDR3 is TGTGCCAGTAGACTAGTCCCGACCAAAGGGAGGACCCAGTACTTC. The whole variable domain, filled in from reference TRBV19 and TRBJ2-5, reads DGGITQSPKYLFRKEGQNVTLSCEQNLNHDAMYWYRQDPGQGLRLIYYSQIVNDFQKGDIAEGYSVSREKKESFPLTVTSAQKNPTAFYLCASRLVPTKGRTQYFGPGTRLLVL.

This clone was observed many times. CDR3 DNA sequence: TGTGCCAGTAGTAATTTGGACAAAGGGTACGAGCAGTACTTC. As protein: CASSNLDKGYEQYF. The chain couples TRBV19 to TRBJ2-7; D might be TRBD1 (5 bases). This CDR3 contains 14 residues. The germline V gene has CDR1 LNHDA and CDR2 SQIVND (reference sequence). Trimming took 4 bases from V and 4 from J, leaving 14 bases between them.